This T cell receptor (beta chain) was recovered during a study of blood T cell repertoires in COVID-19. Germline V gene data show CDR1 as SGHDN and CDR2 as FVKESK. The CDR3 length is 17 residues. Losses at the gene ends were 4 bases for V and 0 bases for J; bases not matched to a gene: 10. Profiled with immunoSEQ multiplex PCR; TCRdb holds only in-frame clones, not every one. The sample carries hundreds of thousands of clones, 85% to 90% recorded once. J is TRBJ1-1 and V is TRBV14; 8 nucleotides line up with TRBD1. The sequencing input was PBMCs or T cells enriched from blood (not recorded which). This TCR derives from a man aged 40-55 years who had recovered from COVID-19. CDR3 in amino acids: CASSPLGTGGMNTEAFF. CDR3 bases: TGTGCCAGCAGCCCTCTAGGGACAGGCGGCATGAACACTGAAGCTTTCTTT.